This T cell receptor beta chain was profiled in a study of cytomegalovirus exposure and HLA in healthy donors. Study outcomes and limitations: The authors listed 164 TCR beta chains as cytomegalovirus-associated. More clonal expansion characterized HLA-associated TCR beta chains than equally common others in a later analysis. Relative to the approximately 700-donor mean, N-insertions were reportedly fewer in an Asian-associated ancestry cluster in a later analysis.

This PCR relied on a set of 60 Vbeta primers and 13 Jbeta primers. Sequencing was performed with immunoSEQ multiplex PCR; in TCRdb, only in-frame clones are kept and a portion is missing. This repertoire shows around 100,000 clones, about 80% found once; its top ten account for approximately 4%. CDR3 length: 14 residues. CDR1 and CDR2 (germline): SGHVS, FQNEAQ. Trimming shortened V by 4 bases and J by 0 bases, and 9 bases separated the two germline ends. About this clone: Its antigen remains unknown.

This sequence joins TRBV7-8 and TRBJ1-2, with D maybe TRBD1 (5 bases). The sample comprised PBMCs. The origin of this receptor is a man aged 35 to 55 in good health and CMV-seronegative. The CDR3: CASSSSTANYGYTF. The CDR3 coding sequence is TGTGCCAGCAGCTCTTCGACAGCTAACTATGGCTACACCTTC.